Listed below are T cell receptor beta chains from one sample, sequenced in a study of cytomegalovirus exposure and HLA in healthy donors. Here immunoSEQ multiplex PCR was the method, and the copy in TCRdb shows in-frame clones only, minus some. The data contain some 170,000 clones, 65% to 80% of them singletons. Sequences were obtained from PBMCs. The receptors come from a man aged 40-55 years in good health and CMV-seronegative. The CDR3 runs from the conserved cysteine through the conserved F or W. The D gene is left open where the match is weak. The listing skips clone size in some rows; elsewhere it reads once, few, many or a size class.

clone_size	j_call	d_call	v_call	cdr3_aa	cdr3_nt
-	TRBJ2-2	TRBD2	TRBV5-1	CASSKLAGYANTGELFF	TGCGCCAGCAGCAAACTAGCGGGATACGCGAACACCGGGGAGCTGTTTTTT
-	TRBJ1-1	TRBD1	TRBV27	CASSSWDSPEAFF	TGTGCCAGCAGTTCCTGGGACAGCCCTGAAGCTTTCTTT
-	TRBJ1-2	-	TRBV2	CASSVQQELIYGYTF	TGTGCCAGCAGTGTCCAACAGGAGCTTATCTATGGCTACACCTTC
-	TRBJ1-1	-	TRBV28	CASSLDGTWTSTEAFF	TGTGCCAGCAGTTTGGATGGGACTTGGACAAGCACTGAAGCTTTCTTT
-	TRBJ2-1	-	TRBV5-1	CASSLVGDVGEQFF	TGCGCCAGCAGCTTGGTGGGAGACGTGGGTGAGCAGTTCTTC
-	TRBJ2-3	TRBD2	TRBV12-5	CASGLEASGEEGGTDTQYF	TGTGCTAGTGGTTTGGAGGCTAGCGGGGAGGAAGGGGGCACAGATACGCAGTATTTT
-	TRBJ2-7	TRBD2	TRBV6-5	CASSYRGGSYEQYF	TGTGCCAGCAGTTACCGGGGGGGGTCCTACGAGCAGTACTTC
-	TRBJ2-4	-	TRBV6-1	CASSSTTLAKNIQYF	TGTGCCAGCAGTAGCACGACACTAGCCAAAAACATTCAGTACTTC
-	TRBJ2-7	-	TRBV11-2	CASSTRDSPYEQYF	TGTGCCAGCAGCACGAGGGACTCTCCCTACGAGCAGTACTTC
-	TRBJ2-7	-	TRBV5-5	CASSLNSPYEQYF	TGTGCCAGCAGCTTGAACAGCCCCTACGAGCAGTACTTC
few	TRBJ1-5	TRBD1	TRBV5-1	CASRGDRGRDQPQHF	TGCGCCAGCAGGGGGGACAGGGGGCGGGATCAGCCCCAGCATTTT
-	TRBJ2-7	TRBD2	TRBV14	CASRGLAGEYPAYEQYF	TGTGCCAGCAGGGGACTAGCGGGAGAGTACCCTGCCTACGAGCAGTACTTC